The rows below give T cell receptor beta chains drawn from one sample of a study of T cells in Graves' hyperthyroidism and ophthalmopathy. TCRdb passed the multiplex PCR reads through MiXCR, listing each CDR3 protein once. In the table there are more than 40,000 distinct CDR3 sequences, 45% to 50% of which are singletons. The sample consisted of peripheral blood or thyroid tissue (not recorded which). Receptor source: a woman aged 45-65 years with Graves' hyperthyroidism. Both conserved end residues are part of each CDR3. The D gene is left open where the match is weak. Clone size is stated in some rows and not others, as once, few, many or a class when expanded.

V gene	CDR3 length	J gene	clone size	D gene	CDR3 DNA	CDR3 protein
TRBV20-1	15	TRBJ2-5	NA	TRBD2	TGCAGTGCTAGAGGCGGACTAGCGGGAGAGGAGACCCAGTACTTC	CSARGGLAGEETQYF
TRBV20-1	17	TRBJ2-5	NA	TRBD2	TGCAGTGCAGTGACTAGCGGGAGGGCTTTGGTTGTGGAGACCCAGTACTTC	CSAVTSGRALVVETQYF
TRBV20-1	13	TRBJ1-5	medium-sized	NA	TGCAGTGCAAGGCCCGGGAGGGATCAGCCCCAGCATTTT	CSARPGRDQPQHF
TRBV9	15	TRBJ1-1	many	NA	TGTGCCAGCAGCGGGGGGGGCAGGGTAAACACTGAAGCTTTCTTT	CASSGGGRVNTEAFF
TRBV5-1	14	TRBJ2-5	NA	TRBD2	TGCGCCAGCAGCTTGGCTTCCGGGGGGGAGACCCAGTACTTC	CASSLASGGETQYF
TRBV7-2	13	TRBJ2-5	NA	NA	TGTGCCAGTAGTCCGACCGCCGGAGAGACCCAGTACTTC	CASSPTAGETQYF
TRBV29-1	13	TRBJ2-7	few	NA	TGCAGCGGTCGGGACTCCCTAACCTACGAGCAGTACTTC	CSGRDSLTYEQYF
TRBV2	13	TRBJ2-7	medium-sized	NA	TGTGCCAGCAGTGAATCAGAGGCCTACGAGCAGTACTTC	CASSESEAYEQYF
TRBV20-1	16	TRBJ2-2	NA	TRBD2	TGCAGTGCTATGACTAGCGGGAGGACCAGGGCCGGGGAGCTGTTTTTT	CSAMTSGRTRAGELFF
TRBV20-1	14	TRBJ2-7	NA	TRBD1	TGCAGTGCTAGGAGGGGGCGGGCCTCCTACGAGCAGTACTTC	CSARRGRASYEQYF
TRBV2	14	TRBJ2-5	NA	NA	TGTGCCAGCAGAGGGGCAGGACGCCAAGAGACCCAGTACTTC	CASRGAGRQETQYF
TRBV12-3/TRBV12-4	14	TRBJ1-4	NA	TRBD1	TGTGCCAGCAGGCGGGGGACAGGGAATGAAAAACTGTTTTTT	CASRRGTGNEKLFF
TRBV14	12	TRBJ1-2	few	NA	TGTGCCAGCAGCCAACTTCCCAATGGCTACACCTTC	CASSQLPNGYTF
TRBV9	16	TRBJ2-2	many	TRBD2	TGTGCCAGCAGCGCTTCTAGCGGGTGGAACACCGGGGAGCTGTTTTTT	CASSASSGWNTGELFF
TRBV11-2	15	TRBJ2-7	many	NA	TGTGCCAGCAGCCTGACCCCCGGTCGAACCTACGAGCAGTACTTC	CASSLTPGRTYEQYF
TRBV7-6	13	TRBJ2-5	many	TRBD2	TGTGCCAGCAGCGGGGCTAGCGGAGTTACCCAGTACTTC	CASSGASGVTQYF
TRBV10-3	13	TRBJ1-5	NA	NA	TGTGCTAGAACCGGGACACACAATCAGCCCCAGCATTTT	CARTGTHNQPQHF
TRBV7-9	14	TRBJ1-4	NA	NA	TGTGCCAGCAGCTTAGCCGGGACTAATGAAAAACTGTCTTTT	CASSLAGTNEKLSF
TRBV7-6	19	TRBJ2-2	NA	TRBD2	TGTGCCAGCAGCTACTCAACACTAGCGGGAGGACAGAACACCGGGGAGCTGTTTTTT	CASSYSTLAGGQNTGELFF
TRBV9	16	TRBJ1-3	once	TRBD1	TGTGCCAGCAGCCCTAACCTTGGACAGGCGAGCTACACCATATATTTT	CASSPNLGQASYTIYF
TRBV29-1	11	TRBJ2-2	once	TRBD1	TGCAGCGTCCGACAGGGGGGGGAGCTGTTTTTT	CSVRQGGELFF
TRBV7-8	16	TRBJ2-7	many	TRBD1	TGTGCCAGCAGCCCTCCCCGGACAGGGGGCAGGAACGAGCAGTACTTC	CASSPPRTGGRNEQYF
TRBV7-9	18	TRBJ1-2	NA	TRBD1	TGTGCCAGCACCGCACCGGGTGACAGGGGGGGTATTAACTATGGCTACACCTTC	CASTAPGDRGGINYGYTF
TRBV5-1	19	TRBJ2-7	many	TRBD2	TGCGCCAGCAGCCGCGGGGGACTAGCGGGAGAAAGGGTCTCCTACGAGCAGTACTTC	CASSRGGLAGERVSYEQYF
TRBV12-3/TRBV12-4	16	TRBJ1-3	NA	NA	TGTGCTAGCAGTCAAAGGGGCGTCAGCTCTGGAAACACCATATATTTT	CASSQRGVSSGNTIYF
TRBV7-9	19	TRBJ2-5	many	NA	TGTGCCAGCAGCCCTAACTCAGGGGGCGGGAGGCCCCCACGAGAGACCCAGTACTTC	CASSPNSGGGRPPRETQYF
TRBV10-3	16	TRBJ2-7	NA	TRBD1	TGTGCCATCAGGACCGCAGGGGGCGACTATGGCTACGAGCAGTACTTC	CAIRTAGGDYGYEQYF
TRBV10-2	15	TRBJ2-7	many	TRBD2	TGCGCCAGCAGTGTTGGCCTAGCGGGCACCTACGAGCAGTACTTC	CASSVGLAGTYEQYF
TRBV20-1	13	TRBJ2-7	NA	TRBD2	TGCAGTGCTAGCAGACTAGCGGTCTACGAGCAGTACTTC	CSASRLAVYEQYF
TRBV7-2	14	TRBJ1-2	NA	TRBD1	TGTGCCAGCAGCTTAGACAGGGGATCGGGTGGCTACACCTTC	CASSLDRGSGGYTF
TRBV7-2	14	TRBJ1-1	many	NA	TGTGCCAGCAGCTTAGCGGGTCTCGACACTGAAGCTTTCTTT	CASSLAGLDTEAFF
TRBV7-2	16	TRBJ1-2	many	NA	TGTGCCAGCAGCTCAGCCTGGGAGGCCGGGCGCTATGGCTACACCTTC	CASSSAWEAGRYGYTF
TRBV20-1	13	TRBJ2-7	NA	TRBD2	TGCAGTGCTAGCGCGCCTAGCGGGATTGCGCAGTACTTC	CSASAPSGIAQYF
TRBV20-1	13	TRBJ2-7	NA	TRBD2	TGCAGTGCAGGGCGCAGCGGGAGTTACGAGCAGTACTTC	CSAGRSGSYEQYF
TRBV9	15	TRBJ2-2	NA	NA	TGTGCCAGCAGCTCGGGGCAGGGCAGCACCGGGGAGCTGTTTTTT	CASSSGQGSTGELFF
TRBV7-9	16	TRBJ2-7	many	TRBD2	TGTGCCAGCAGCCCAGGACTAGCGGGAGCGGAATACGAGCAGTACTTC	CASSPGLAGAEYEQYF
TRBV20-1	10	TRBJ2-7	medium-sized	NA	TGCAGTGCTCATAGCTACGAGCAGTACTTC	CSAHSYEQYF
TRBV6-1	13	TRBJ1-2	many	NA	TGTGCCAGCAGCTCAGGGGTTTACAGGGGCTACACCTTC	CASSSGVYRGYTF
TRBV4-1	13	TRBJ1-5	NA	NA	TGCGCCAGCAGCCTCGGGAGCAATCAGCCCCAGCATTTT	CASSLGSNQPQHF
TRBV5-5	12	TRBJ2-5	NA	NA	TGTGCCAGCAGGGGGGGACGGGAGACCCAGTACTTC	CASRGGRETQYF
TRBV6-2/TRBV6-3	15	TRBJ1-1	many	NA	TGTGCCAGCAGTTACGGGGGGGAGTTGGCCACTGAAGCTTTCTTT	CASSYGGELATEAFF
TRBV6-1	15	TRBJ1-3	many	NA	TGTGCCAGCAGTGAAGCAGGGGCTGTTGGAAACACCATATATTTT	CASSEAGAVGNTIYF
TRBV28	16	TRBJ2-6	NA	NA	TGTGCCGGCACCCGCTCAGGGTCCCTTGGGGCCAACGTCCTGACTTTC	CAGTRSGSLGANVLTF
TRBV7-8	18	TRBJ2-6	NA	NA	TGTGCCAGCAGCTTTATGGGACACCAGAACACCGGGGCCAACGTCCTGACTTTC	CASSFMGHQNTGANVLTF
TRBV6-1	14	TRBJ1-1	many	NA	TGTGCCAGCAGTCCCCAGGCAGCCGGCACTGAAGCTTTCTTT	CASSPQAAGTEAFF